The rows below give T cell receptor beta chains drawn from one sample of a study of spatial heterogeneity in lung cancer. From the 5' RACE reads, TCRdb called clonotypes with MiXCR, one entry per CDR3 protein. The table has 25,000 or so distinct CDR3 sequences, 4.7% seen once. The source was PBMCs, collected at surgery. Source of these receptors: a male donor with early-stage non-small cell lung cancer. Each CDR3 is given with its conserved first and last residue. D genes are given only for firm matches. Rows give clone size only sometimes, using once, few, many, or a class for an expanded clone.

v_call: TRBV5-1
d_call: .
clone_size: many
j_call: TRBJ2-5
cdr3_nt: TGCGCCAGCAGCCAGGACTCTACTGCGGAGACCCAGTACTTC
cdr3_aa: CASSQDSTAETQYF

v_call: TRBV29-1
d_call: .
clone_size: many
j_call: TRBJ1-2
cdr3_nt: TGCAGCGTTGTTGGCTTATTTTTCGGGGACTATGGCTACACCTTC
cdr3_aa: CSVVGLFFGDYGYTF

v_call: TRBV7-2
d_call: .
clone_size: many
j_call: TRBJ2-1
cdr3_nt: TGTGCCAGCAGCCGGGATCGCTCCTACAATGAGCAGTTCTTC
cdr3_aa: CASSRDRSYNEQFF

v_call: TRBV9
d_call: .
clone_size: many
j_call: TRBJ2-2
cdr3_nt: TGTGCCAGCAGTCTCCATTCTTTTCGGTCCGGGGAGCTGTTTTTT
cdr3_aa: CASSLHSFRSGELFF

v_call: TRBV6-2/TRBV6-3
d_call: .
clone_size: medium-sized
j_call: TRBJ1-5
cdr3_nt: TGTGCCAGCAGTTACTCGGGGAGGGCTGGCAATCAGCCCCAGCATTTT
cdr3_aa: CASSYSGRAGNQPQHF

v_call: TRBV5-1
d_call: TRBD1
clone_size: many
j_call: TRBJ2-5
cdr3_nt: TGCGCCAGCAGCCCGGGACAGGGGACGTACCAAGAGACCCAGTACTTC
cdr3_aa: CASSPGQGTYQETQYF

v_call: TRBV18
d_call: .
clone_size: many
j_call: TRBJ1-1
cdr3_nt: TGTGCCACCATGGGGGCAGGGAGGAACACTGAAGCTTTCTTT
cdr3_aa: CATMGAGRNTEAFF

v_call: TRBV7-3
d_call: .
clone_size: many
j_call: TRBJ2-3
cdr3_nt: TGTGCCAGCAGCCCCAGCGGGTTCACAGATACGCAGTATTTT
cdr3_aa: CASSPSGFTDTQYF

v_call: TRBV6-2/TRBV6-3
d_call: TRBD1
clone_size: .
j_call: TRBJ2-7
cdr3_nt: TGTGCCAGCAGCTACCTAGGGACAGGCCGGTACGAGCAGTACTTC
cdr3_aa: CASSYLGTGRYEQYF

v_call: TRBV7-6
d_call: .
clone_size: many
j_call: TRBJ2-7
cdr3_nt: TGTGCCAGCAGTCCGGGACCTAACTACGAGCAGTACTTC
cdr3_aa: CASSPGPNYEQYF

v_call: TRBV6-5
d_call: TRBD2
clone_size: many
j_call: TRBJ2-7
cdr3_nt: TGTGCCAGCAGTTACTCTGCTAGCGGGACCTACGAGCAGTACTTC
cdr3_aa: CASSYSASGTYEQYF

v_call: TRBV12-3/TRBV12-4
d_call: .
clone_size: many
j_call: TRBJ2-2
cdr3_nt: TGTGCCAGCAGTTTACCCGGAGGGTGGGGGGAGCTGTTTTTT
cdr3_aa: CASSLPGGWGELFF

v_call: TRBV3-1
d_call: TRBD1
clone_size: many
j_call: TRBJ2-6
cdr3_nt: TGTGCCAGCACCCGGACAGGATTATCTGGGGCCAACGTCCTGACTTTC
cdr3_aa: CASTRTGLSGANVLTF

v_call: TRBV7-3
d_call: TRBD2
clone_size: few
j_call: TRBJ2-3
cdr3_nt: TGTGCCAGCAGCTCGGGACTAGCGACAGATACGCAGTATTTT
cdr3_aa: CASSSGLATDTQYF

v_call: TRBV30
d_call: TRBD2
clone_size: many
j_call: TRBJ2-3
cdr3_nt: TGTGCCTGGAGTGGTCTAGCGGGGGTTGCAGATACGCAGTATTTT
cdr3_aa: CAWSGLAGVADTQYF

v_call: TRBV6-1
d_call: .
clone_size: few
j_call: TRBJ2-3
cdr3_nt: TGTGCCAGCAGTGCTACAGCCCCCCCAGATACGCAGTATTTT
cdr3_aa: CASSATAPPDTQYF

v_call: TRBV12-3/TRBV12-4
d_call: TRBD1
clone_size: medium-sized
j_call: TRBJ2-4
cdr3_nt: TGTGCCAGCAGTCCGCAGACAGGGGGCTGGGACATTCAGTACTTC
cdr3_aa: CASSPQTGGWDIQYF

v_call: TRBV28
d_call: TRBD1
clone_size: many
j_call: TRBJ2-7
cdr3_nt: TGTGCCAGCAGTTCGACAGGGACAGGGAGCTACGAGCAGTACTTC
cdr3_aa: CASSSTGTGSYEQYF

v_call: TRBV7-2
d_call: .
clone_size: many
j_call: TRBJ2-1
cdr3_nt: TGTGCCAGCGGAATTGATCGGCGCAAGGAGCAGTTCTTC
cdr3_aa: CASGIDRRKEQFF

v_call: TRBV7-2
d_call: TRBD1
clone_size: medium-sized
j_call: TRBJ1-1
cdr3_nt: TGTGCCAGCAGCTTAAAGGGGGCTGGGACTGAAGCTTTCTTT
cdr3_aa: CASSLKGAGTEAFF

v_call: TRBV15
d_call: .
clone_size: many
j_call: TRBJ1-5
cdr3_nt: TGTGCCACCAGCAGAGGTAATCAGCCCCAGCATTTT
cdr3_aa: CATSRGNQPQHF

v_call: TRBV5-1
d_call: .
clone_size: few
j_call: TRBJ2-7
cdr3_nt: TGCGCCAGCGCGCGCTTCGGGTTCTACGAGCAGTACTTC
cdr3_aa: CASARFGFYEQYF

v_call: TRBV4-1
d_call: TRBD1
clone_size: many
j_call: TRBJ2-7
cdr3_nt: TGCGCCAGCAGCCAGACTCCGGGACAGACCTACGAGCAGTACTTC
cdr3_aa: CASSQTPGQTYEQYF

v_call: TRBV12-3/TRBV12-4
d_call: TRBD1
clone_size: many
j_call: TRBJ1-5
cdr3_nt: TGTGCCAGCAGCTCCACAGGGGTGGACAATCAGCCCCAGCATTTT
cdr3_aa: CASSSTGVDNQPQHF

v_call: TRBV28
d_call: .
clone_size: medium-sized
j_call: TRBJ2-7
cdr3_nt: TGTGCCAGCAACGGACAGCCGAGCTCCTACGAGCAGTACTTC
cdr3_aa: CASNGQPSSYEQYF

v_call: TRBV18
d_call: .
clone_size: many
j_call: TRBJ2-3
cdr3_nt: TGTGCCAGCTCACCGGATTACCGTTCGGGAACAGATACGCAGTATTTT
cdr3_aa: CASSPDYRSGTDTQYF

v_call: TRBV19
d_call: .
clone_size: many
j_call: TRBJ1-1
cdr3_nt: TGTGCCAGTAGTTATTACATGAACACTGAAGCTTTCTTT
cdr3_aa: CASSYYMNTEAFF

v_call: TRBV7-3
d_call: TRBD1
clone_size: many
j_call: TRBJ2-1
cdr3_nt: TGTGCCAGCAGCTTAATGGGACAGGGGGCAAATGAGCAGTTCTTC
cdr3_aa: CASSLMGQGANEQFF

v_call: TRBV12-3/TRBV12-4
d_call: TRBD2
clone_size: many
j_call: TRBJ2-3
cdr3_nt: TGTGCCAGCAGTTTAAGACTAGCGGGGACAGATACGCAGTATTTT
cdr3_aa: CASSLRLAGTDTQYF

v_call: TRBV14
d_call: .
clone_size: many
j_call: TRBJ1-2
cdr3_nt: TGTGCCAGCAGCCAAGCGGTAGGGCCTTCGGGTGGCTACACCTTC
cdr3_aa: CASSQAVGPSGGYTF

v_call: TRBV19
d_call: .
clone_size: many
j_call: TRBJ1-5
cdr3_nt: TGTGCCAGTAGTCGAGCAGGGCAGAGCAATCAGCCCCAGCATTTT
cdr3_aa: CASSRAGQSNQPQHF

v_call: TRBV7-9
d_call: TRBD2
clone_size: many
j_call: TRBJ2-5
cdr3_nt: TGTGCCAGCAGCTTAGAGGCGGGAGCGGGTCAAGAGACCCAGTACTTC
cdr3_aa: CASSLEAGAGQETQYF

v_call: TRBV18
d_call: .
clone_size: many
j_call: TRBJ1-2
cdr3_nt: TGTGCCAGCTCACCATCCGGGCAAACTGTCTATGGCTACACCTTC
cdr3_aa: CASSPSGQTVYGYTF

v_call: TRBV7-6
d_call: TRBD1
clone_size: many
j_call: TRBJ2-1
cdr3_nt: TGTGCCAGCAGCTTAGTTGGGACAGGGGGCTGGAATGAGCAGTTCTTC
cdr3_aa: CASSLVGTGGWNEQFF

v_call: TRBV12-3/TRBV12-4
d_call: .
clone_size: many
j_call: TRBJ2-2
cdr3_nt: TGTGCCAGCAGTTATAACGGATGGAACACCGGGGAGCTGTTTTTT
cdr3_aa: CASSYNGWNTGELFF

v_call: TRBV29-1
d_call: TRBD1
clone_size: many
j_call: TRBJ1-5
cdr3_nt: TGCAGCGTCCCAGGGGGAGCCGACAATCAGCCCCAGCATTTT
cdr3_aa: CSVPGGADNQPQHF

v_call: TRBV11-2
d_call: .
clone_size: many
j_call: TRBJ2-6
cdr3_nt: TGTGCCAGCAGCTTAGTTGGAACCTCTGGGGCCAACGTCCTGACTTTC
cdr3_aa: CASSLVGTSGANVLTF